The sample holds many counts of the clone carrying this T cell receptor (beta chain). Its antigen remains unidentified. Unique molecular identifiers tagged the TCRbeta library. TCRdb re-analysed the PCR reads in MiXCR, keeping a single row per CDR3 protein. This table holds almost 500,000 distinct CDR3 sequences, roughly a tenth found once. This specimen comes from a study of T-cell reconstitution after alpha-beta-depleted transplantation in children. Study-level points and caveats: A year post-transplant, T-cell counts and diversity derived mostly from newly produced T cells.

Here the sequenced sample was PBMCs, taken before TCRalphabeta/CD19-depleted stem cell transplant. The TCR comes from a child aged 2-15 years with inherited bone marrow failure, due to receive a stem cell transplant.

DNA for the CDR3: TGCAGCGTTGGGGGGTCTAGCGGGACTAGCACAGATACGCAGTATTTT. Amino acid sequence: CSVGGSSGTSTDTQYF. J is TRBJ2-3 and V is TRBV29-1; TRBD2 matches 9 bases. CDR1 is SQVTM and CDR2 is ANQGSEA in the germline V gene. Germline trimming cut 4 bases from V and 0 bases from J; bases unmatched to any gene: 8. The CDR3 consists of 16 residues.